One and the same sample provided the 27 T cell receptor beta chains below, sequenced in a study of blood T cell repertoires in COVID-19. Here immunoSEQ multiplex PCR was the method, and the copy in TCRdb shows in-frame clones only, minus some. Here the sample spans 140,000 to 150,000 clones, roughly 90% being singletons. The sequenced sample consisted of peripheral blood. Source of these receptors: a human donor in a cohort sampled during active COVID-19.

The chain is built from TRBV2 and TRBJ2-3, with D maybe TRBD2 (6 bases). The CDR3 runs 14 residues. Per the germline V gene, CDR1 is SNHLY and CDR2 is FYNNEI. V shed 6 bases and J shed 0 bases, with 10 bases lying between them. CDR3 amino acids: CASSLGLSTDTQYF. In DNA, the CDR3 is TGTGCCAGCAGCCTGGGACTTAGCACAGATACGCAGTATTTT.

This chain links TRBV28 with TRBJ1-1, with no clear D. Trimming stripped 8 bases from V and 3 bases from J, with 10 bases between. Germline loops: CDR1 MDHEN, CDR2 SYDVKM. The CDR3 contains 12 residues. The CDR3 is CASALRYTEAFF. CDR3 bases: TGTGCCAGCGCTCTGAGGTACACTGAAGCTTTCTTT.

This rearrangement joins TRBV19 to TRBJ1-1; no clear D gene. CDR1 and CDR2 (germline): LNHDA, SQIVND (reference sequence). There are 14 residues in the CDR3. V lost 3 bases to trimming and J lost 1 base, with 9 bases between them. CDR3 sequence reads: CASSMSHQNTEAFF. In nucleotides, the CDR3 is TGTGCCAGTAGTATGAGTCATCAGAACACTGAAGCTTTCTTT.

This clone was recorded a few times. V usage is TRBV11-2 and J usage is TRBJ2-3; D is unclear. V was pared by 2 bases and J by 0 bases, with 9 bases between. CDR3 size: 15 residues. Germline lookup yields CDR1 SGHAT and CDR2 FQNNGV. The CDR3 DNA reads as TGTGCCAGCAGCTTAAATGCGGCTAGCACAGATACGCAGTATTTT. Amino acid sequence: CASSLNAASTDTQYF.

This clone appeared once. This sequence joins TRBV19 and TRBJ2-1; 9 bases are shared with TRBD2. Germline V gene lookup returns CDR1 LNHDA and CDR2 SQIVND (reference sequence). J lost 7 bases, V lost 8 bases, and 6 bases had no gene match. The CDR3 contains 13 residues. The CDR3 DNA reads as TGTGCCAGTGTGCTTAGCGGGAGTAATGAGCAGTTCTTC. It codes for CASVLSGSNEQFF.

The chain joins TRBV4-1 to TRBJ2-6; possible D gene TRBD2, 7 bases. The V end lost 4 bases, the J end lost 1 base, and 26 bases lay between the germline ends. CDR1 MGHRA and CDR2 YSYEKL come from the germline V gene. This CDR3 has 21 residues. The CDR3 here is CASSPPRGWGGHPSGANVLTF. CDR3 nucleotides: TGCGCCAGCAGCCCACCCCGCGGGTGGGGGGGCCACCCGTCTGGGGCCAACGTCCTGACTTTC.

The chain has TRBV20-1 and TRBJ2-3, with 12 bases fitting TRBD2. V lost 3 bases to trimming and J lost 2 bases; unmatched junction nucleotides: 6. The CDR3 covers 16 residues. CDR1 and CDR2 from the germline V gene are DFQATT and SNEGSKA (reference sequence). CDR3 sequence (DNA): TGCAGTGCTAGTTCGACTAGCGGGGGACTCACAGATACGCAGTATTTT. It is translated as CSASSTSGGLTDTQYF.

The chain is built from TRBV4-1 and TRBJ2-1; D not certain. Trimming took 3 bases from V and 16 from J, leaving 22 bases between them. The CDR3 contains 14 residues. CDR1 and CDR2 from the germline V gene are MGHRA and YSYEKL. The CDR3 DNA reads as TGCGCCAGCAGCCAGGTCGAAGGTGTGGAGTCGGGTTTCTTC. Its protein is CASSQVEGVESGFF.

The table lists this clone with a count of one. The chain joins TRBV6-2 or TRBV6-3 to TRBJ2-1; D uncertain. The V and J ends lost 0 bases and 6 bases respectively, with 15 bases between them. CDR1 is MNHEY and CDR2 is SVGEGT in the germline V gene. CDR3 length: 16 amino acids. The CDR3 loop is CASSYSSVLGSNEQFF. CDR3 nucleotides: TGTGCCAGCAGTTACTCAAGCGTTCTAGGCAGCAATGAGCAGTTCTTC.

The chain carries TRBV6-5 and TRBJ2-7, with 13 bases fitting TRBD2. CDR1 and CDR2 from the germline V gene are MNHEY and SVGAGI. The V gene end was trimmed by 6 bases and the J gene end by 1 base; junction bases not matched to a gene: 3. CDR3 length: 15 residues. The CDR3: CASRKLAGGSYEQYF. The DNA for the CDR3 is TGTGCCAGCAGAAAACTAGCGGGGGGGTCCTACGAGCAGTACTTC.

This CDR3 is CASSDSNSPLHF. The CDR3 DNA is TGCGCCAGCAGTGACTCGAATTCACCCCTCCACTTT. The rearrangement joins TRBV10-2 to TRBJ1-6; D call uncertain. Germline-derived CDR1 and CDR2 are WSHSY and SAAADI. V lost 3 bases, J lost 7 bases, and 4 bases lay in between. CDR3 length equals 12 residues.

This chain connects TRBV7-3 to TRBJ2-5, with D possibly matching TRBD1 (6 bases). Trimming removed 8 bases at V and 4 bases at J, with 17 bases between. Germline V gene sequence: CDR1 SGHTA, CDR2 FQGTGA. This CDR3 comprises 14 residues. CDR3 bases: TGTGCCAGCCCCACTTGGACAGAGGGAGAGACCCAGTACTTC. It specifies CASPTWTEGETQYF.

The chain recombines TRBV27 with TRBJ1-3, with D tentatively TRBD1 (5 bases). This CDR3 is 15 amino acids long. CDR1 and CDR2 (germline): MNHEY, SMNVEV (reference sequence). Trimming took 0 bases from V and 2 from J, leaving 8 bases between them. This CDR3 reads CASSLSWGAGNTIYF. The DNA for the CDR3 is TGTGCCAGCAGTTTATCGTGGGGGGCTGGAAACACCATATATTTT.

The gene calls are TRBV24-1 and TRBJ2-1; 10 bases align to TRBD2. This CDR3 has 16 amino acids. From germline, CDR1 is KGHDR and CDR2 SFDVKD. J was trimmed by 7 bases and V by 3 bases; bases with no gene match: 8. For the CDR3, the DNA is TGTGCCACCAGTGATCCAGCGGGGGGGGTGTGGAATGAGCAGTTCTTC. Protein sequence: CATSDPAGGVWNEQFF.

About this clone: Compared with germline, one end of the junction differs, possibly owing to a read error. This sequence joins TRBV11-1 and TRBJ2-2; 11 bases align to TRBD2. There are 14 residues in the CDR3. Germline CDR1 SGHAT, CDR2 FQDESV (reference sequence). This chain's CDR3 is CASSLAGGFGELFF. As DNA, the CDR3 is TGTGCCAGCAGCCTAGCGGGGGGTTTCGGGGAGCTGTTTTTT.

This clone came up once. The chain's CDR3 is CASSLKGTAQETQYF. The CDR3 DNA sequence: TGCGCCAGCAGCTTGAAGGGGACAGCACAAGAGACCCAGTACTTC. The genes are TRBV5-1 and TRBJ2-5; TRBD1 aligns across 7 bases. This CDR3 has 15 residues. Trimming removed 1 base from V and 2 bases from J; junction bases left unmatched: 5. Per germline, CDR1 SGHRS and CDR2 YFSETQ.

This clone was recorded a few times. The rearrangement links TRBV2 to TRBJ1-2; 7 bases match TRBD1. CDR3 length equals 14 residues. V shed 6 bases and J 3 bases; nucleotides not matched to a gene: 7. CDR1 and CDR2 from the germline V gene are SNHLY and FYNNEI. In DNA, the CDR3 is TGTGCCAGCAGGCCGACAGGGTCCTACTATGGCTACACCTTC. Amino acid sequence: CASRPTGSYYGYTF.

The rearrangement joins TRBV28 to TRBJ2-7; D remains unclear. Germline V lookup: CDR1 MDHEN, CDR2 SYDVKM. Between the trimmed V and J ends, which lost 4 bases and 2 bases, there was a span of 6 bases. The CDR3 runs 12 residues. The CDR3 is CASSWQTYEQYF. The CDR3 bases are TGTGCCAGCAGTTGGCAGACCTACGAGCAGTACTTC.

V gene TRBV24-1 combines with J gene TRBJ2-3; TRBD1 might be the D (6 bases). In germline, CDR1 is KGHDR, CDR2 SFDVKD. This CDR3 spans 17 amino acids. V gave up 3 bases and J gave up 1 base, with 16 bases separating them. CDR3 DNA: TGTGCCACCAGTGATCAGACAGGAACATGGGGCACAGATACGCAGTATTTT. Its translation is CATSDQTGTWGTDTQYF.

This chain joins TRBV7-2 and TRBJ1-4, with 8 positions matching TRBD1. The V and J ends lost 5 bases and 8 bases, in that order; junction bases with no gene match: 10. The CDR3 is 15 amino acids. CDR1 is SGHTA and CDR2 is FQGNSA in the germline V gene. CDR3 region: CASSPTQGAGEKLFF. The CDR3 DNA is TGTGCCAGCAGCCCGACTCAGGGGGCTGGGGAAAAACTGTTTTTT.

V and J are TRBV5-5 and TRBJ1-4, with 9 bases lining up with TRBD1. Germline lookup yields CDR1 SGHKS and CDR2 YYEKEE (reference sequence). Trimming took 2 bases from V and 8 from J; bases not matched to a gene: 10. The CDR3 sequence is 16 residues long. The CDR3: CASSLDRGINGEKLFF. For the CDR3, the DNA is TGTGCCAGCAGCTTAGACAGGGGGATAAACGGGGAAAAACTGTTTTTT. Together with reference TRBV5-5 and TRBJ1-4, the CDR3 gives the full variable domain: DAGVTQSPTHLIKTRGQQVTLRCSPISGHKSVSWYQQVLGQGPQFIFQYYEKEERGRGNFPDRFSARQFPNYSSELNVNALLLGDSALYLCASSLDRGINGEKLFFGSGTQLSVL.

This clone was recorded only once. This chain's CDR3 is CASSLARSGMRLSYEQYF. The CDR3 bases are TGTGCCAGCAGCTTAGCGCGGAGCGGGATGCGACTATCCTACGAGCAGTACTTC. V gene TRBV7-9 combines with J gene TRBJ2-7; TRBD2 agrees at 7 bases. Per the germline V gene, CDR1 is SEHNR and CDR2 is FQNEAQ (reference sequence). V was clipped by 0 bases and J by 1 base; unmatched bases: 12. The CDR3 is made up of 18 amino acids.

The chain recombines TRBV4-2 with TRBJ2-4, with TRBD2 as a possible D gene (5 bases). The V end was cut by 4 bases, the J end by 1 base, with 11 bases between. Germline values: CDR1 LGHNA, CDR2 YNFKEQ. This CDR3 region has 15 residues. In nucleotides, the CDR3 is TGTGCCAGCAGCCCCCGTGGAGGCGCCAAAAACATTCAGTACTTC. The encoded protein is CASSPRGGAKNIQYF.

The genes are TRBV6-5 and TRBJ2-7, with D maybe TRBD1 (6 bases). V was trimmed by 6 bases and J by 2 bases, leaving 14 bases between them. This CDR3 is built from 14 residues. Germline CDR1 reads MNHEY; CDR2 reads SVGAGI. CDR3 DNA sequence: TGTGCCAGCAGACCCCCAGGGGTACCCTACGAGCAGTACTTC. Encoded protein: CASRPPGVPYEQYF.

V gene TRBV4-3 combines with J gene TRBJ2-2; 9 bases match TRBD1. The CDR3 covers 16 residues. Germline CDR1 and CDR2: LGHNA and YSLEER. The V gene end was trimmed by 5 bases and the J gene end by 2 bases; junction bases not matched to a gene: 6. Written as DNA, the CDR3 is TGCGCCAGCAGCTCAAGGGACAGGGCTAACACCGGGGAGCTGTTTTTT. Translating it yields CASSSRDRANTGELFF.

The chain carries TRBV19 and TRBJ1-4; unclear D gene. V was clipped by 1 base and J by 0 bases, with 15 bases between them. The CDR3 extends over 18 amino acids. Germline V gene lookup returns CDR1 LNHDA and CDR2 SQIVND (reference sequence). CDR3: CASSIALSWATTNEKLFF. CDR3 in DNA: TGTGCCAGTAGTATAGCCTTGTCCTGGGCGACAACTAATGAAAAACTGTTTTTT.

This sequence joins TRBV7-3 and TRBJ2-2; a possible D gene is TRBD1 (6 bases). The CDR3 consists of 17 residues. The V end lost 2 bases, the J end lost 0 bases, and 13 bases lay between the germline ends. Germline CDR1 reads SGHTA; CDR2 reads FQGTGA. DNA for the CDR3: TGTGCCAGCAGCTTAGTGGGGACACCCTCGAACACCGGGGAGCTGTTTTTT. Protein sequence: CASSLVGTPSNTGELFF.